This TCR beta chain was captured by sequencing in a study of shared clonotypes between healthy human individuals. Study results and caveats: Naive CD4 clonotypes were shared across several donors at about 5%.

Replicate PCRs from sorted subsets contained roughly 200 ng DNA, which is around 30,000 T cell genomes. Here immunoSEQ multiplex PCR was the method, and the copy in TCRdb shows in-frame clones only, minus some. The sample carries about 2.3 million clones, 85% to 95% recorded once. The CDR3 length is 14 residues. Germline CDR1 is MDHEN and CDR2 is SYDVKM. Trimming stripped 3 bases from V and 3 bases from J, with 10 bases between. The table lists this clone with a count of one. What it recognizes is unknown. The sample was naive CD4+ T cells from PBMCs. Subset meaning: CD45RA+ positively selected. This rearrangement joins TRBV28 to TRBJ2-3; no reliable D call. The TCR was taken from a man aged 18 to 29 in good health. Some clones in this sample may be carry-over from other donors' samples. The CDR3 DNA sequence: TGTGCCAGCAGTTTCCTTCAAAGGACAGATACGCAGTATTTT. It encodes CASSFLQRTDTQYF.